Sequencing of this TCR beta chain was carried out in a study of blood T cells in healthy people across ages. A second PCR, run for about 6 to 12 cycles, used a sample-barcoded 5' primer plus a J-beta primer mix. TCRdb reprocessed the 5' RACE reads via MiXCR and lists one record per CDR3 protein. The profile shows roughly 680,000 distinct CDR3 sequences, 45% to 60% of them singletons. The CDR3 is 18 amino acids. Between the trimmed V and J ends, which lost 5 bases and 0 bases, there was a span of 23 bases. CDR1 DFQATT and CDR2 SNEGSKA come from the germline V gene (reference sequence). The sample holds a few counts of this clonotype.

The receptor was isolated from a woman older than 75 in good health. Sequenced input: blood. The chain couples TRBV20-1 to TRBJ1-5; D is perhaps TRBD1 (5 bases). The CDR3 spells CSAPREVSGHYSNQPQHF. CDR3 nucleotide sequence: TGCAGTGCTCCCCGCGAGGTGTCAGGGCATTATAGCAATCAGCCCCAGCATTTT.